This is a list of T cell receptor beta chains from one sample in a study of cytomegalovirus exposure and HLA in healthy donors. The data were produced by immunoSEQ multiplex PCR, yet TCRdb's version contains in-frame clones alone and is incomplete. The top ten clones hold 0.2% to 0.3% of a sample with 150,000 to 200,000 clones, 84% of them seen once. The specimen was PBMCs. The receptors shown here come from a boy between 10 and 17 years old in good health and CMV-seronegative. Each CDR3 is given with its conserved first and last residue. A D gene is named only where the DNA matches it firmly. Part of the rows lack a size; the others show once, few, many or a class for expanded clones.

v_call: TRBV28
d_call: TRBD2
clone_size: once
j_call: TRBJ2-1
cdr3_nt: TGTGCCAGCAGTTTGACGCGGGAGGACAGAAATGAGCAGTTCTTC
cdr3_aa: CASSLTREDRNEQFF

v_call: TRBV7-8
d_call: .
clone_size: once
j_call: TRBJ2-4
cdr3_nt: TGTGCCAGCAGCTTAGGTCGGGGAGCCAAAAACATTCAGTACTTC
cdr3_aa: CASSLGRGAKNIQYF

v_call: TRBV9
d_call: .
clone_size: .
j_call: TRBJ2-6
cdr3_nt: TGTGCCAGCAGCGTAGCTGCAGGACATTATTCTGGGGCCAACGTCCTGACTTTC
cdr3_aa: CASSVAAGHYSGANVLTF

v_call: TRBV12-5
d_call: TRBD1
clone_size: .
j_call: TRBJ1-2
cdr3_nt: TGTGCTAGTGGTTTGGGACAGGGGTTTGGTGGCTACACCTTC
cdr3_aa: CASGLGQGFGGYTF

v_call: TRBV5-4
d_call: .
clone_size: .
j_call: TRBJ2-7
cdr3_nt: TGTGCCAGCAGTTCTAGCTCCTTTTACGAGCAGTACTTC
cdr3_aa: CASSSSSFYEQYF

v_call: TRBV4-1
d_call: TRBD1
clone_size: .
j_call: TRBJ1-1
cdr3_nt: TGCGCCAGCGCCTGGGGGACAGGGCGGACTGAAGCTTTCTTT
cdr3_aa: CASAWGTGRTEAFF

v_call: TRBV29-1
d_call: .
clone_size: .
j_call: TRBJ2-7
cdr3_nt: TGCAGCGTTGTGATGAGCTCCTACGAGCAGTACTTC
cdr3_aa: CSVVMSSYEQYF

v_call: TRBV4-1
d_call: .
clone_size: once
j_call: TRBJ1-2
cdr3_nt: TGCGCCAGCAGCCCCGCCAGGGGTGGGTATGGCTACACCTTC
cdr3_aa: CASSPARGGYGYTF

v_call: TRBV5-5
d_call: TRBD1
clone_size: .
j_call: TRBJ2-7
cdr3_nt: TGTGCCAGCCGAGAACAGGGGCGCTACGAGCAGTACTTC
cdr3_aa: CASREQGRYEQYF

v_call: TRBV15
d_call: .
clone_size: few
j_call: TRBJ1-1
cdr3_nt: TGTGCCACCAGCAGCTCGGACAGCGTCAAAGAAGCTTTCTTT
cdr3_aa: CATSSSDSVKEAFF

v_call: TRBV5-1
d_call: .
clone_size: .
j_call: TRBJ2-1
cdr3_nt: TGCGCCAGCAGCCTTGGGACTGACAATGAGCAGTTCTTC
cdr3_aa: CASSLGTDNEQFF

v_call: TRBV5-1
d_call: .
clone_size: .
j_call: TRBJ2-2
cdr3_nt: TGCGCCACCAGGTGGGGGCCGAACACCGGGGAGCTGTTTTTT
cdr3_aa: CATRWGPNTGELFF

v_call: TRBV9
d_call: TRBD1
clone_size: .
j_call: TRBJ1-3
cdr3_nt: TGTGCCAGCGGAGACAGGGGAGGCGACACCATATATTTT
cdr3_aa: CASGDRGGDTIYF

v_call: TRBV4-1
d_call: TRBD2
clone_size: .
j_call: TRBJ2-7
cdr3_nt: TGCGCCAGCAGCTCCTGGGAGGGCTACGAGCAGTACTTC
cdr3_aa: CASSSWEGYEQYF

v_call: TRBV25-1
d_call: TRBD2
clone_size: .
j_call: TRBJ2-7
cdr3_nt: TGTGCCAGCCGTTCTCCTCTGGCGGGAGGCCGGGGCGAGCAGTACTTC
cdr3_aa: CASRSPLAGGRGEQYF

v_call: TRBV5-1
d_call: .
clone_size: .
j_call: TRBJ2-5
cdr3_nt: TGCGCCAGCAGCACCTACTTGCAAGAGACCCAGTACTTC
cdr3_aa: CASSTYLQETQYF

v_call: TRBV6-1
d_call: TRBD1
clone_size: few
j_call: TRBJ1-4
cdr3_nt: TGTGCCAGCATCGACAGGGGGGCAACTAATGAAAAACTGTTTTTT
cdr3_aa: CASIDRGATNEKLFF

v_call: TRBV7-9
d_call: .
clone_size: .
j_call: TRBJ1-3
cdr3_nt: TGTGCCAGCAGCCGGACAGCCCGGGCTCTGGAAAACACCATATATTTT
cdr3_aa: CASSRTARALENTIYF

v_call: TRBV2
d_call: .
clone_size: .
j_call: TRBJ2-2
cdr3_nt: TGTGCCAGCAGTGTAATAGCGGTGCACACCGGGGAGCTGTTTTTT
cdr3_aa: CASSVIAVHTGELFF

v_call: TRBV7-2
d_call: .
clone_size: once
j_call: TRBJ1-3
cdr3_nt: TGTGCCAGCAGCTTAGTAGTCAACTCTGGAAACACCATATATTTT
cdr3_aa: CASSLVVNSGNTIYF